This T cell receptor beta chain comes out of a study of blood T cell repertoires in COVID-19 (dated by TCRdb to 2018 to 2020). For context, the study as a whole: Samples from collaborators originated in the United States, Italy and Spain and spanned both the acute and convalescent phases of COVID-19. The prospective study material was composed of cDNA or gDNA derived from T cells, B-cell-depleted T cells, or PBMCs. Deeply sampled blood TCRbeta repertoires from subjects exposed to, actively infected with, or recovered from COVID-19 were included in the dataset. The repertoires were made available in a free public database intended to serve as a resource for research on the immune response to SARS-CoV-2. The samples were drawn from two sources: the first 160 participants of the ongoing ImmuneRACE study, and 950 to 1,500 subjects contributed by 6 global collaborators. Nearly every sample came with metadata listing a de-identified subject ID, COVID-19 status, age in years and sex. HLA class I and class II types, where available, came from metadata supplied by the sample provider rather than from assay-based typing. What the authors observed across the whole study: The amount of clinical and demographic metadata varied by source and participant and was provided uncurated.

TCRbeta CDR3 regions were amplified from genomic DNA using the immunoSEQ Assay, a bias-controlled multiplex PCR. For the original study's pipeline: Nucleated cell counts per sample were estimated from amplification of reference gene primers within the assay. To quantify the absolute abundance of each unique TCRbeta CDR3 rearrangement, sequence reads were collapsed and filtered. Productive Simpson clonality was computed per sample as the square root of Simpson's diversity index over productive rearrangements. As stored in TCRdb, this immuneACCESS dataset retains in-frame rearrangements with V and J assigned. A fraction of the clones does not appear; measured against another copy, unresolved V genes explain less than half of the discrepancy, and the remainder lacks a known reason. V and J calls and clone size are given by that table; D and trimming were obtained from the DNA. Recorded for this sample are fewer than 150,000 clones; 82% of them occurred a single time. The ten largest account for around 4% of the sample.

After removal of 4 bases from V and 0 bases from J, the junction retains 13 bases not matched to a gene. CDR1 and CDR2, looked up from the germline V gene, are KGHSH and LQKENI. The CDR3 goes from the cysteine to the phenylalanine over 18 residues. The DNA shown is the 54-base CDR3, in frame from base 1. Collaborating institutions collected whole blood in K2EDTA tubes following their own protocols. For TCRbeta analysis, collaborator samples were shipped as frozen whole blood, as isolated PBMCs, or as DNA extracted from either sample type. Concerning this clone: There is no known antigen for this receptor. No much larger clonotype is one base removed from it; base qualities were not supplied.

This receptor was taken from a woman older than 75 with acute or convalescent COVID-19. The sample comprised peripheral blood. The V and J segments used are TRBV18 and TRBJ2-3, and TRBD1 matches 7 of the central bases. This receptor has the CDR3 CASSHSYSGTESTDTQYF. The DNA sequence is as follows: TGTGCCAGCTCACACTCTTATTCCGGGACAGAAAGCACAGATACGCAGTATTTT.